These 25 T cell receptor beta chains share one sample of origin, sequenced in a study of control samples from healthy donors and cancer patients. This table comes from immunoSEQ multiplex PCR, and its TCRdb copy is limited to in-frame clones, with some not included. The sample contains some 120,000 clones, roughly nine tenths of which appear only once. Sample: PBMCs. Every receptor here comes from a woman between 50 and 59 years old with colorectal cancer.

The rearrangement uses TRBV3-1 (or the pseudogene TRBV3-2) and TRBJ2-1; 11 positions agree with TRBD2. The CDR3 loop spans 16 amino acids. V was clipped by 6 bases and J by 3 bases; unmatched bases: 7. CDR1 is LGHDT and CDR2 is YNNKEL in the germline V gene (reference sequence). The CDR3: CASREAGTSGYNEQFF. The CDR3, as DNA: TGTGCCAGCAGAGAGGCCGGGACTAGCGGCTACAATGAGCAGTTCTTC.

The chain recombines TRBV18 with TRBJ1-4; D possibly corresponds to TRBD1 (6 bases). V was clipped by 0 bases and J by 7 bases, with 21 bases between them. The CDR3 has 18 residues. Looked up from germline, CDR1 is KGHSH and CDR2 is LQKENI. CDR3 in DNA: TGTGCCAGCTCACCACCAGGGCTGGGGGGCGCGGTTGGTGAAAAACTGTTTTTT. Amino acid sequence: CASSPPGLGGAVGEKLFF.

The V and J genes are TRBV5-1 and TRBJ2-3; 10 bases align to TRBD2. The germline V gene has CDR1 SGHRS and CDR2 YFSETQ. The trim removed 2 bases at V and 3 bases at J, leaving 6 bases unmatched. The CDR3 consists of 16 residues. CDR3 nucleotides: TGCGCCAGCAGCTTTCGAGCGGGGGGGCCGACAGATACGCAGTATTTT. This encodes CASSFRAGGPTDTQYF.

The chain joins TRBV28 to TRBJ2-2; D perhaps matches TRBD1 (5 bases). Germline loops: CDR1 MDHEN, CDR2 SYDVKM. The CDR3 contains 13 residues. Trimming stripped 6 bases from V and 6 bases from J, with 11 bases between. The CDR3 nucleotides are TGTGCCAGCAGCCTAGGGGATGCCGGGGAGCTGTTTTTT. This codes for CASSLGDAGELFF.

Regarding this clone: Different DNA sequences within this sample yield the same CDR3. The chain recombines TRBV18 with TRBJ2-3, with TRBD2 matching 10 bases. Germline CDR1 reads KGHSH; CDR2 reads LQKENI. V was clipped by 3 bases and J by 3 bases; unmatched bases: 3. The CDR3 consists of 15 residues. CDR3 residues: CASSPPSGSTDTQYF. For the CDR3, the DNA is TGTGCCAGCTCACCCCCTAGCGGGAGTACAGATACGCAGTATTTT.

This chain uses TRBV5-1 with TRBJ2-3; the D gene is possibly TRBD2 (5 bases). CDR3 length: 16 amino acids. Germline assignment: CDR1 SGHRS and CDR2 YFSETQ. V was pared by 4 bases and J by 4 bases, with 19 bases between. DNA of the CDR3: TGCGCCAGCAGCCCCACTAGACTATTGAATTCAGATACGCAGTATTTT. Its protein product is CASSPTRLLNSDTQYF.

This chain links TRBV19 with TRBJ1-5; D gene ambiguous. V was cut by 6 bases and J by 2 bases, with 11 bases left in between. This CDR3 has 14 residues. CDR1 is LNHDA, CDR2 SQIVND, per germline (reference sequence). DNA of the CDR3: TGTGCCAGTAGCACAGCTTTGGGCAATCAGCCCCAGCATTTT. Protein sequence: CASSTALGNQPQHF.

V usage is TRBV3-1 (or the pseudogene TRBV3-2) and J usage is TRBJ2-1, with 9 positions matching TRBD2. With V trimmed by 0 bases and J by 4 bases, 10 bases remained unmatched. Germline CDR1 reads LGHDT; CDR2 reads YNNKEL (reference sequence). The CDR3 loop spans 18 amino acids. CDR3 protein: CASSQERVAGVFYNEQFF. CDR3 DNA: TGTGCCAGCAGCCAAGAACGAGTAGCGGGGGTTTTTTACAATGAGCAGTTCTTC.

CDR3 sequence (DNA): TGTGCCAGCAGCTCCGAACAGAGGAACACTGAAGCTTTCTTT. Its translation: CASSSEQRNTEAFF. This chain connects TRBV7-9 to TRBJ1-1; D gene uncertain. There are 14 residues in the CDR3. The germline CDR1 and CDR2 sequences are SEHNR and FQNEAQ (reference sequence). V gave up 4 bases and J gave up 1 base, with 10 bases separating them.

The chain combines TRBV25-1 with TRBJ1-1, with D unclear. V shed 2 bases and J shed 7 bases, with 11 bases lying between them. This CDR3 region has 13 residues. Germline V CDR1 and CDR2: MGHDK, SYGVNS. This CDR3 reads CASSEGGQVEAFF. For the CDR3, the DNA is TGTGCCAGCAGTGAAGGAGGTCAAGTTGAAGCTTTCTTT.

The genes are TRBV7-8 and TRBJ1-2; the D is unclear. The germline gives CDR1 SGHVS, CDR2 FQNEAQ. CDR3 length: 12 amino acids. Trimming cost V 5 bases and J 3 bases, with 7 bases left between them. The CDR3 loop is CASSPGDYGYTF. DNA of the CDR3: TGTGCCAGCAGCCCCGGCGACTATGGCTACACCTTC.

The rearrangement links TRBV9 to TRBJ2-7; 9 nucleotides align to TRBD1. Trimming at V came to 4 bases and at J to 3 bases, leaving 5 bases not matched to a gene. This CDR3 is 14 amino acids long. The germline V gene encodes CDR1 SGDLS and CDR2 YYNGEE. The CDR3 nucleotides are TGTGCCAGCAGCCCCCAGGGACAGGGCTACGAGCAGTACTTC. Amino acids: CASSPQGQGYEQYF.

The chain combines TRBV5-6 with TRBJ1-1, with D tentatively TRBD1 (5 bases). CDR3 length equals 12 residues. From germline, CDR1 is SGHDT and CDR2 YYEEEE. Between the trimmed V and J ends, which lost 4 bases and 10 bases, there was a span of 14 bases. The CDR3 loop reads CASSLGHDRAFF. The CDR3 bases are TGTGCCAGCAGCCTGGGGCACGATCGAGCTTTCTTT.

The rearrangement links TRBV3-1 (or the pseudogene TRBV3-2) to TRBJ2-7; TRBD2 aligns across 13 bases. Germline V CDR1 and CDR2: LGHDT, YNNKEL (reference sequence). The CDR3 contains 17 residues. V shed 4 bases and J 2 bases; nucleotides not matched to a gene: 8. This CDR3 is CASSRGLGTSGTYEQYF. CDR3 nucleotide sequence: TGTGCCAGCAGCCGGGGGCTCGGGACTAGCGGGACCTACGAGCAGTACTTC.

V gene TRBV5-6 combines with J gene TRBJ1-1; tentatively, D is TRBD1 (6 bases). The CDR3 has 17 residues. The V gene lost 0 bases and the J gene lost 1 base, with 16 bases spanning the gap. The germline gives CDR1 SGHDT, CDR2 YYEEEE. CDR3 bases: TGTGCCAGCAGCTTGGGGAAGGGGGTAGTTCAGAACACTGAAGCTTTCTTT. It translates to CASSLGKGVVQNTEAFF.

The chain combines TRBV5-4 with TRBJ2-5; perhaps TRBD1 as D (6 bases). Germline V gene sequence: CDR1 SGHNT, CDR2 YYREEE (reference sequence). V shed 1 base and J shed 5 bases, with 12 bases lying between them. The CDR3 is made up of 14 amino acids. CDR3 region: CASSLTTGRETQYF. CDR3 DNA: TGTGCCAGCAGCTTGACCACAGGGCGGGAGACCCAGTACTTC.

The rearrangement uses TRBV18 and TRBJ2-3; 12 bases fit TRBD2. V gave up 1 base and J gave up 5 bases; unmatched junction bases: 10. This CDR3 has 18 amino acids. Germline V gene sequence: CDR1 KGHSH, CDR2 LQKENI. CDR3: CASSPLSPSGGAIDTQYF. The DNA of the CDR3 is TGTGCCAGCTCACCACTCTCCCCTAGCGGGGGGGCAATAGATACGCAGTATTTT.

A single count supports this clone. This sequence joins TRBV5-8 and TRBJ2-4, with 8 bases fitting TRBD1. The germline gives CDR1 SGHTS, CDR2 YDEGEE. The CDR3 sequence is 13 residues long. Trimming removed 10 bases from V and 8 bases from J; junction bases left unmatched: 11. The CDR3 nucleotides are TGTGCCGGACGTAACCGGGACAGGTACATTCAGTACTTC. It encodes CAGRNRDRYIQYF.

The chain combines TRBV12-5 with TRBJ2-1; tentative D call: TRBD1 (6 bases). Germline assignment: CDR1 LGHNT and CDR2 FRNRAP. The CDR3 is 14 residues long. V lost 5 bases to trimming and J lost 3 bases, with 11 bases between them. This CDR3 reads CASGPGTYYNEQFF. Written as DNA, the CDR3 is TGTGCTAGTGGTCCCGGGACATACTACAATGAGCAGTTCTTC.

In this sample, this clone turned up once. V usage is TRBV6-5 and J usage is TRBJ2-5; possible D gene TRBD2, 6 bases. The CDR3 spans 15 residues. V shed 6 bases and J shed 4 bases, with 18 bases lying between them. The germline gives CDR1 MNHEY, CDR2 SVGAGI. CDR3 region: CASRLAWGDGETQYF. The CDR3 nucleotides are TGTGCCAGCAGGTTAGCGTGGGGGGATGGAGAGACCCAGTACTTC.

V gene TRBV6-1 combines with J gene TRBJ2-7; D is perhaps TRBD2 (6 bases). Germline lookup yields CDR1 MNHNS and CDR2 SASEGT. CDR3 length: 16 amino acids. Trimming removed 5 bases from V and 5 bases from J, with 22 bases in between. The CDR3 loop reads CASSKVPGTVVHEQYF. The CDR3 bases are TGTGCCAGCAGTAAAGTCCCCGGGACTGTGGTCCACGAGCAGTACTTC.

The V gene is TRBV18, the J gene TRBJ1-4, with D hard to call. The germline gives CDR1 KGHSH, CDR2 LQKENI. V was clipped by 2 bases and J by 7 bases, with 14 bases between them. The CDR3 sequence is 15 residues long. CDR3 DNA: TGTGCCAGCTCACCAGGCCTCCCTAGGTCTGAAAAACTGTTTTTT. Encoded protein: CASSPGLPRSEKLFF.

V usage is TRBV10-3 and J usage is TRBJ1-5, with 7 bases that match TRBD1. The CDR3 sequence is 13 residues long. The germline gives CDR1 ENHRY, CDR2 SYGVKD. The V gene end was trimmed by 6 bases and the J gene end by 6 bases; junction bases not matched to a gene: 5. CDR3 amino acids: CAISPDRAQPQHF. For the CDR3, the DNA is TGTGCCATCAGCCCTGACAGGGCTCAGCCCCAGCATTTT.

The gene calls are TRBV19 and TRBJ2-1, with D possibly being TRBD1 (7 bases). V was cut by 0 bases and J by 5 bases, with 14 bases left in between. Germline assignment: CDR1 LNHDA and CDR2 SQIVND (reference sequence). This CDR3 region has 16 residues. CDR3 amino acids: CASSIDWQGGNNEQFF. The CDR3 nucleotides read TGTGCCAGTAGTATAGATTGGCAGGGGGGTAACAATGAGCAGTTCTTC.

This chain joins TRBV28 and TRBJ1-3; D gene ambiguous. Germline CDR1 and CDR2: MDHEN and SYDVKM. V was trimmed by 2 bases and J by 0 bases, leaving 11 bases between them. This CDR3 has 16 amino acids. This CDR3 reads CASSLEVSSSGNTIYF. As DNA, the CDR3 is TGTGCCAGCAGTTTAGAGGTCTCAAGCTCTGGAAACACCATATATTTT.